This TCR beta chain was observed in a study of T cell repertoires in cytomegalovirus infection. V lost 6 bases and J lost 6; bases outside the gene matches: 7. Per germline, CDR1 SNHLY and CDR2 FYNNEI. The CDR3 extends over 13 amino acids. Each CDR3 protein gets one entry after TCRdb re-called the reads with MiXCR. This table has 150,000 to 200,000 distinct CDR3 sequences, roughly 27% appearing once. Sequenced input: PBMCs. This TCR derives from a human donor in good health (CMV status not recorded). Some clones in this sample may be carry-over from other donors' samples. V is TRBV2 and J is TRBJ1-2, with 7 bases that match TRBD1. The CDR3 is CASRRSGTDGYTF. CDR3 sequence (DNA): TGTGCCAGCAGGCGAAGTGGGACAGATGGCTACACCTTC.